The 28 T cell receptor beta chains in this list originate from one sample, sequenced in a study of blood T cells in healthy people across ages. Using a J-beta primer mix together with a sample-barcoded 5' primer, a second PCR was run for roughly 7 to 11 cycles. Each CDR3 protein is one row after TCRdb ran MiXCR on the 5' RACE reads. The table records roughly 550,000 distinct CDR3 sequences, less than 25% of them present only once. These data also featured in a second study, about T cells of mothers and their children.

Sequenced input: blood. Every receptor here comes from a boy between 5 and 17 years old in good health.

This clonotype was observed a handful of times. The chain combines TRBV12-3 or TRBV12-4 with TRBJ2-4; no firm D call. The V gene lost 6 bases and the J gene lost 6 bases, with 12 bases spanning the gap. The CDR3 has 13 residues. The CDR3 reads CASSFGSLNIQYF. DNA for the CDR3: TGTGCCAGCAGCTTTGGGTCCCTAAACATTCAGTACTTC.

This clonotype has more than one count but fewer than ten. J is TRBJ1-2 and V is TRBV20-1; a weak D match, TRBD1 (5 bases). V was trimmed by 6 bases and J by 2 bases, leaving 10 bases between them. The germline V gene has CDR1 DFQATT and CDR2 SNEGSKA (reference sequence). This CDR3 region has 12 residues. In DNA form, the CDR3 reads TGCAGTGCCCATGCAGGGAACTATGGCTACACCTTC. Residues: CSAHAGNYGYTF.

This clonotype was seen only a few times. The junction does not match germline at one end; this may be a read error. The V gene is TRBV7-9, the J gene TRBJ2-5; TRBD1 matches at 7 bases. Germline V lookup: CDR1 SEHNR, CDR2 FQNEAQ (reference sequence). There are 15 residues in the CDR3. CDR3 sequence reads: CSSSTRDSYQETQYF. CDR3 DNA: TGTTCCAGCAGCACTCGGGACAGCTACCAAGAGACCCAGTACTTC.

About this clonotype: One end of the junction does not line up with germline, which may come from a read error. The V call is TRBV6-1, the J call TRBJ2-5; 16 bases fit TRBD2. The J call may be incorrect, as the DNA end agrees better with TRBJ2-7. The CDR3 is 18 residues long. From germline, CDR1 is MNHNS and CDR2 SASEGT. The CDR3 nucleotides are TGCGCCAGCAGTGAGGGGACTAGCGGGAGGGCCGGAACCTACGAGCAGTACTTC. Protein sequence: CASSEGTSGRAGTYEQYF.

The chain has TRBV18 and TRBJ1-2, with D possibly matching TRBD1 (6 bases). Trimming shortened V by 0 bases and J by 8 bases, and 13 bases separated the two germline ends. Per the germline V gene, CDR1 is KGHSH and CDR2 is LQKENI. CDR3 length equals 14 residues. In DNA form, the CDR3 reads TGTGCCAGCTCACCACCGAGCAGGGGAGACGGCTACACCTTC. It translates to CASSPPSRGDGYTF.

The chain uses TRBV12-3 or TRBV12-4 and TRBJ2-3; 9 bases line up with TRBD2. Trimming at V came to 6 bases and at J to 5 bases, leaving 6 bases not matched to a gene. This CDR3 comprises 14 residues. Here the CDR3 DNA reads TGTGCCAGCAGACAGAGCGGGGGGAGAGATACGCAGTATTTT. This encodes CASRQSGGRDTQYF.

This clonotype was counted only a few times. The chain is built from TRBV28 and TRBJ1-6; D is ambiguous. The V and J ends lost 6 bases and 14 bases respectively, with 11 bases between them. The CDR3 spans 11 residues. Looked up from germline, CDR1 is MDHEN and CDR2 is SYDVKM. CDR3 nucleotides: TGTGCCAGCAGGCTATCCACAACCCTCCACTTT. As protein: CASRLSTTLHF.

There are a few counts of this clonotype. The CDR3 DNA sequence: TGTGCCAGCAGTCCCCACCCAGCGGGGGTGGCAGATACGCAGTATTTT. Translating gives CASSPHPAGVADTQYF. V is TRBV27 and J is TRBJ2-3; TRBD2 matches 8 bases. The germline V gene has CDR1 MNHEY and CDR2 SMNVEV (reference sequence). V trimming: 5 bases; J trimming: 4 bases; junction bases outside the gene matches: 11. This CDR3 contains 16 residues.

This chain uses TRBV4-1 with TRBJ1-3, with D hard to call. V was shortened by 4 bases and J by 5 bases, with 12 bases between the two germline ends. CDR1 is MGHRA and CDR2 is YSYEKL in the germline V gene. The CDR3 is 14 residues long. CDR3 bases: TGCGCCAGCAGCCCCTCGGCTCTTAGAAACACCATATATTTT. The encoded protein is CASSPSALRNTIYF.

The table lists this clonotype with a few counts. This chain joins TRBV6-2 or TRBV6-3 and TRBJ1-2; 9 bases are a match to TRBD1. Germline V lookup: CDR1 MNHEY, CDR2 SVGEGT. The CDR3 length is 15 residues. Trimming took 10 bases from V and 7 from J; bases not matched to a gene: 16. This CDR3 reads CAIKPFGTGTAGYTF. The CDR3 DNA reads TGTGCCATCAAACCTTTCGGGACAGGGACGGCTGGCTACACCTTC.

This clonotype occurred a few times. The genes are TRBV24-1 and TRBJ2-1; tentatively, D is TRBD1 or TRBD2 (6 bases each). The J call is uncertain, as TRBJ2-5 better fits the DNA end. The CDR3 is 17 residues long. Germline CDR1 reads KGHDR; CDR2 reads SFDVKD. CDR3: CATSDYLTGRRGETQYF. The CDR3 DNA follows: TGTGCCACCAGTGATTATCTGACTGGCAGGAGGGGGGAGACCCAGTACTTC.

This clonotype was detected a few times. The rearrangement uses TRBV7-2 and TRBJ2-3, with D tentatively TRBD2 (6 bases). Per the germline V gene, CDR1 is SGHTA and CDR2 is FQGNSA. The CDR3 runs to 16 residues. V dropped 1 base and J dropped 0 bases, with 11 bases sitting between them. The CDR3 region has the DNA TGTGCCAGCAGCTTAGGTCGGAGGGCTAGCACAGATACGCAGTATTTT. It encodes CASSLGRRASTDTQYF.

This clonotype has just one count. This sequence joins TRBV6-5 and TRBJ1-5; D gene unclear. The CDR3 consists of 13 residues. Trimming pared 2 bases from V and 4 bases from J, leaving 6 bases between. The germline V gene has CDR1 MNHEY and CDR2 SVGAGI. The CDR3 protein is CASSYGGNQPQHF. In DNA, the CDR3 is TGTGCCAGCAGTTACGGAGGGAATCAGCCCCAGCATTTT.

This clonotype has ten or more counts. The chain carries TRBV7-9 and TRBJ1-3; TRBD1 matches 7 bases. Per germline, CDR1 SEHNR and CDR2 FQNEAQ (reference sequence). This CDR3 comprises 15 residues. With V trimmed by 5 bases and J by 0 bases, 4 bases remained unmatched. The CDR3 here is CASSATGTSGNTIYF. CDR3 DNA: TGTGCCAGCAGCGCGACAGGGACCTCTGGAAACACCATATATTTT.

The V gene is TRBV7-3, the J gene TRBJ2-1; TRBD2 matches at 10 bases. The germline gives CDR1 SGHTA, CDR2 FQGTGA. This CDR3 comprises 15 residues. Trimming cost V 4 bases and J 4 bases; bases outside gene matches: 4. Here the CDR3 DNA reads TGTGCCAGCAGCTCTAGCGGGGGCGGTTACAATGAGCAGTTCTTC. As protein: CASSSSGGGYNEQFF.

This clonotype was counted between two and nine times. The chain joins TRBV7-9 to TRBJ2-5, with D unclear. The DNA end is a closer match to TRBJ2-7, so the J assignment may be wrong. The CDR3 is 15 residues long. The germline gives CDR1 SEHNR, CDR2 FQNEAQ (reference sequence). CDR3 nucleotides: TGTGCCAGCAGCTTGACGTATCCCAAAGCATACGAGCAGTACTTC. It translates to CASSLTYPKAYEQYF.

This clonotype was seen only a few times. The gene calls are TRBV25-1 and TRBJ2-7; 9 bases match TRBD1. This CDR3 has 16 amino acids. After removal of 2 bases from V and 5 bases from J, the junction contained 10 bases not matched to a gene. Germline-derived CDR1 and CDR2 are MGHDK and SYGVNS. This chain's CDR3 is CASSEGPGTGFDEQYF. The CDR3 DNA sequence: TGTGCCAGCAGTGAAGGTCCGGGGACAGGGTTCGACGAGCAGTACTTC.

This clonotype was observed a handful of times. The chain employs TRBV4-3 and TRBJ2-3; D gene ambiguous. Trimming took off 9 bases at V and 6 bases at J, with 10 bases between the two ends. This CDR3 has 11 amino acids. Per the germline V gene, CDR1 is LGHNA and CDR2 is YSLEER. The CDR3 region has the DNA TGCGCCAGTAAAAGTAGTGATACGCAGTATTTT. This codes for CASKSSDTQYF.

The rearrangement links TRBV6-5 to TRBJ1-4; 7 bases line up with TRBD1. J was trimmed by 7 bases and V by 4 bases; bases with no gene match: 9. CDR3 size: 15 residues. The germline V gene has CDR1 MNHEY and CDR2 SVGAGI. The CDR3 spells CASSSEQGRGEKLFF. The CDR3 nucleotides are TGTGCCAGCAGTTCAGAACAGGGGAGGGGTGAAAAACTGTTTTTT.

Concerning this clonotype itself: A read error may account for a junction end that differs from germline. This rearrangement joins TRBV7-2 to TRBJ1-1; TRBD1 aligns across 7 bases. The germline V gene has CDR1 SGHTA and CDR2 FQGNSA. The CDR3 runs to 18 residues. CDR3 DNA: TGTGCCAGCAGCCCACCAGGACTTACAGGGGCCTCAAACACTGAAGCTTCCTTT. This codes for CASSPPGLTGASNTEASF.

The rearrangement links TRBV12-3 or TRBV12-4 to TRBJ2-2; tentative D call: TRBD2 (6 bases). There are 16 residues in the CDR3. Deletions cut 3 bases from V and 1 base from J, with 12 bases between. The DNA for the CDR3 is TGTGCCAGCAGTTTTCCCCTAGCGAAGAACACCGGGGAGCTGTTTTTT. Translation gives CASSFPLAKNTGELFF.

This clonotype was observed a handful of times. The rearrangement uses TRBV7-8 and TRBJ1-1; no definite D call. Trimming removed 1 base at V and 4 bases at J, with 10 bases between. The CDR3 contains 14 residues. CDR1 is SGHVS and CDR2 is FQNEAQ in the germline V gene. The CDR3 loop is CASSLVRSGTEAFF. CDR3 DNA sequence: TGTGCCAGCAGCTTAGTTAGGTCGGGCACTGAAGCTTTCTTT.

Details on this clonotype: A junction end diverges from the germline sequence, so it may reflect a read error. This chain joins TRBV19 and TRBJ1-1; TRBD1 might be the D (6 bases). The CDR3 loop spans 14 amino acids. Germline V gene data show CDR1 as LNHDA and CDR2 as SQIVND (reference sequence). This CDR3 is CASSADTGLTGAFF. CDR3 sequence (DNA): TGTGCCAGTAGTGCGGATACAGGGCTCACTGGAGCTTTCTTT.

This clonotype was found a few times. V is TRBV10-3 and J is TRBJ2-1, with 9 bases lining up with TRBD2. V trimming: 4 bases; J trimming: 4 bases; junction bases outside the gene matches: 11. Germline V gene data show CDR1 as ENHRY and CDR2 as SYGVKD. The CDR3 contains 17 residues. The CDR3 is CAISGGLGREGYNEQFF. The CDR3 region has the DNA TGTGCCATCAGTGGAGGACTCGGGCGGGAGGGTTACAATGAGCAGTTCTTC.

The chain employs TRBV21-1 and TRBJ2-1; the D call TRBD1 from the table was never checked on the DNA. TRBV21-1 is labeled a pseudogene. There are 15 residues in the CDR3. The CDR3 DNA reads TGTGCCAGCAGCAAGTTGGGACAGGGCTACAATGAGCAGTTCTTC. It specifies CASSKLGQGYNEQFF.

J is TRBJ2-3 and V is TRBV5-1, with 14 bases fitting TRBD2. The germline V gene encodes CDR1 SGHRS and CDR2 YFSETQ. The V segment lost 0 bases and the J segment 5 bases; nucleotides outside the gene matches: 2. CDR3 length: 16 amino acids. The CDR3: CASSLGLAGGEDTQYF. CDR3 in DNA: TGCGCCAGCAGCTTGGGACTAGCGGGAGGGGAAGATACGCAGTATTTT.

The rearrangement uses TRBV9 and TRBJ2-3; no firm D call. This CDR3 spans 14 amino acids. Trimming took 7 bases from V and 4 from J, leaving 16 bases between them. Germline assignment: CDR1 SGDLS and CDR2 YYNGEE. The CDR3 DNA is TGTGCCAGCTCCGCCTCGGCTGCCCCAGATACGCAGTATTTT. Translated: CASSASAAPDTQYF.

V and J are TRBV11-2 and TRBJ1-4, with unresolved D. Trimming removed 0 bases from V and 0 bases from J, with 5 bases in between. CDR1 SGHAT and CDR2 FQNNGV come from the germline V gene. The CDR3 length is 15 residues. As DNA, the CDR3 is TGTGCCAGCAGCTTAGACGCGCCAACTAATGAAAAACTGTTTTTT. Protein sequence: CASSLDAPTNEKLFF.